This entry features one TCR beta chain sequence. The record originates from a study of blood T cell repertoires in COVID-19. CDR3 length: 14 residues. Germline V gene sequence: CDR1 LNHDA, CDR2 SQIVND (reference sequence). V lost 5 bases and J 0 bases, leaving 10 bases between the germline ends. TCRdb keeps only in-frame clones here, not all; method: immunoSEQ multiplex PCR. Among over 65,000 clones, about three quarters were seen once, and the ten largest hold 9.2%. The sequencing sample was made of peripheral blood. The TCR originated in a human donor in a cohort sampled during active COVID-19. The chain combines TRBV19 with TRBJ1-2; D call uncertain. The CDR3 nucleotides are TGTGCCAGTAGTTTTACAGTTACTAACTATGGCTACACCTTC. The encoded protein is CASSFTVTNYGYTF.